What follows are 13 T cell receptor beta chains derived from one specimen sequenced in a study of T cells in tuberculosis. Clones were sequenced by immunoSEQ multiplex PCR, and TCRdb holds only the in-frame ones, with some missing. The repertoire holds approximately 30,000 clones, with just under 95% as singletons. The sequenced material came from PBMCs. These receptors were obtained from a donor aged 10 to 29 with latent tuberculosis or without tuberculosis infection. Some clones in this sample may be carry-over from other donors' samples.

The chain links TRBV30 to TRBJ1-6; possibly TRBD1 for D (6 bases). The CDR3 runs 15 residues. Germline V CDR1 and CDR2: GTSNPN, SVGIG (reference sequence). Trimming shortened V by 2 bases and J by 0 bases, and 8 bases separated the two germline ends. CDR3 protein: CAWSQDSSYNSPLHF. Here the CDR3 DNA reads TGTGCCTGGAGTCAGGACAGCTCCTATAATTCACCCCTCCACTTT.

The genes are TRBV5-4 and TRBJ2-7; TRBD2 matches at 8 bases. Germline V gene sequence: CDR1 SGHNT, CDR2 YYREEE (reference sequence). The junction had 4 bases not matched to a gene; V was cut back by 2 bases and J by 0 bases. This CDR3 has 15 amino acids. The CDR3: CASSFRGGLSYEQYF. The CDR3 bases are TGTGCCAGCAGCTTCCGGGGGGGTCTCTCCTACGAGCAGTACTTC.

This chain links TRBV18 with TRBJ1-2, with 9 bases identical to TRBD1. Germline values: CDR1 KGHSH, CDR2 LQKENI. The J segment lost 2 bases and the V segment lost 2 bases, leaving 3 bases of the junction unmatched. This CDR3 region has 15 residues. DNA for the CDR3: TGTGCCAGCTCACCAGGGACAGGGACCAACTATGGCTACACCTTC. This encodes CASSPGTGTNYGYTF.

This chain links TRBV2 with TRBJ2-1; TRBD1 aligns across 10 bases. The CDR3 is 15 residues long. Germline loops: CDR1 SNHLY, CDR2 FYNNEI. After removal of 6 bases from V and 9 bases from J, the junction contained 11 bases not matched to a gene. The CDR3, as DNA: TGTGCCAGCAGGACCGGGACAGGGGTCGTCGGTGAGCAGTTCTTC. As protein: CASRTGTGVVGEQFF.

This clone was seen just once. V usage is TRBV28 and J usage is TRBJ1-1; 8 nucleotides agree with TRBD1. Germline V gives CDR1 MDHEN, CDR2 SYDVKM. The CDR3 loop spans 15 amino acids. V gave up 6 bases and J gave up 5 bases; unmatched junction bases: 11. CDR3 amino acids: CASRPLPRGRTEAFF. Written as DNA, the CDR3 is TGTGCCAGCAGGCCACTGCCCAGGGGGCGGACTGAAGCTTTCTTT. Complete variable domain (other parts from reference TRBV28 and TRBJ1-1): DVKVTQSSRYLVKRTGEKVFLECVQDMDHENMFWYRQDPGLGLRLIYFSYDVKMKEKGDIPEGYSVSREKKERFSLILESASTNQTSMYLCASRPLPRGRTEAFFGQGTRLTVV.

J is TRBJ2-7 and V is TRBV13; TRBD2 matches at 13 bases. J gave up 7 bases and V 2 bases, and 2 bases lay outside the gene matches. This CDR3 has 14 amino acids. Looked up from germline, CDR1 is PRHDT and CDR2 is FYEKMQ (reference sequence). CDR3 sequence: CASSLMTSGREQYF. The CDR3 nucleotides read TGTGCCAGCAGCTTAATGACTAGCGGGAGGGAGCAGTACTTC. Full variable domain (remainder filled in from reference TRBV13 and TRBJ2-7): AAGVIQSPRHLIKEKRETATLKCYPIPRHDTVYWYQQGPGQDPQFLISFYEKMQSDKGSIPDRFSAQQFSDYHSELNMSSLELGDSALYFCASSLMTSGREQYFGPGTRLTVT.

The V call is TRBV4-2, the J call TRBJ1-2; D not resolved. CDR3 length: 12 residues. V was clipped by 5 bases and J by 4 bases, with 8 bases between them. Germline V gene data show CDR1 as LGHNA and CDR2 as YNFKEQ. Here the CDR3 DNA reads TGTGCCAGCAGCGATTACATCTATGGCTACACCTTC. Residues: CASSDYIYGYTF.

This rearrangement joins TRBV28 to TRBJ1-2, with D perhaps TRBD1 (6 bases). Trimming removed 4 bases at V and 7 bases at J, with 22 bases between. The CDR3 extends over 16 amino acids. CDR1 MDHEN and CDR2 SYDVKM come from the germline V gene. The CDR3 loop reads CASSSPHEGVLSGYTF. CDR3 in DNA: TGTGCCAGCAGTTCCCCTCATGAGGGGGTATTAAGTGGCTACACCTTC.

This clone was recorded once. J is TRBJ1-2 and V is TRBV23-1; TRBD1 matches 7 bases. TRBV23-1 has ORF status, its function being uncertain. The junction had 7 bases not matched to a gene; V was cut back by 2 bases and J by 4 bases. This CDR3 is 15 amino acids long. The DNA of the CDR3 is TGCGCCAGCAGTCAACCCAGGGACAGAGGCTATGGCTACACCTTC. Its translation: CASSQPRDRGYGYTF.

V usage is TRBV11-2 and J usage is TRBJ2-7; D unclear. The CDR3 loop spans 17 amino acids. The germline V and J ends were trimmed by 3 bases and 1 base, with 19 bases remaining between them. The germline CDR1 and CDR2 sequences are SGHAT and FQNNGV. CDR3 nucleotide sequence: TGTGCCAGCAGCTTCTCAAGGCAAGGAACAGCTTCCTACGAGCAGTACTTC. It translates to CASSFSRQGTASYEQYF.

The chain employs TRBV6-6 and TRBJ2-1; 11 nucleotides agree with TRBD1. The V gene's germline CDR1 is MNHNY and CDR2 SVGAGI (reference sequence). The CDR3 length is 16 residues. Germline trimming cut 6 bases from V and 4 bases from J; bases unmatched to any gene: 8. CDR3 amino acids: CASRSGTGGSYNEQFF. DNA for the CDR3: TGTGCCAGCAGGTCCGGGACAGGGGGTTCGTACAATGAGCAGTTCTTC.

V usage is TRBV2 and J usage is TRBJ1-3; TRBD1 is a possible D gene (5 bases). This CDR3 is built from 14 residues. Trimming took 4 bases from V and 1 from J, leaving 8 bases between them. CDR1 is SNHLY and CDR2 is FYNNEI in the germline V gene. CDR3 coding DNA: TGTGCCAGCAGTGTGGCAGGGTCTGGAAACACCATATATTTT. This encodes CASSVAGSGNTIYF. Full variable domain (remainder filled in from reference TRBV2 and TRBJ1-3): EPEVTQTPSHQVTQMGQEVILRCVPISNHLYFYWYRQILGQKVEFLVSFYNNEISEKSEIFDDQFSVERPDGSNFTLKIRSTKLEDSAMYFCASSVAGSGNTIYFGEGSWLTVV.

The V gene is TRBV7-9, the J gene TRBJ2-3; 10 bases line up with TRBD1. Trimming took 3 bases from V and 6 from J; bases not matched to a gene: 3. CDR1 is SEHNR, CDR2 FQNEAQ, per germline (reference sequence). The CDR3 sequence is 14 residues long. CDR3 in DNA: TGTGCCAGCAGCTTGGGACAGGGGTGGGATACGCAGTATTTT. Translating gives CASSLGQGWDTQYF.